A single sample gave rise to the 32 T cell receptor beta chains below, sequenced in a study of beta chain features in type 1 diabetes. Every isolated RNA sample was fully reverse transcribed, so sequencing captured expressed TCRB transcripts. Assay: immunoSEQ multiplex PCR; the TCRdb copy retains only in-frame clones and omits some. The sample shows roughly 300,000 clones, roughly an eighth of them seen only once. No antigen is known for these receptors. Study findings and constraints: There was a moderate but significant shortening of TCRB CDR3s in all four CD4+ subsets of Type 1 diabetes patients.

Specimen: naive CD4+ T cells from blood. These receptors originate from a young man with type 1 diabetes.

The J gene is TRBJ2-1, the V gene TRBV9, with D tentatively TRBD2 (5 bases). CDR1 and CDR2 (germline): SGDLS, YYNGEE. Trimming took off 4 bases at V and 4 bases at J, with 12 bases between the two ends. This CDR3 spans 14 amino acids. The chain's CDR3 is CASSPEGRYNEQFF. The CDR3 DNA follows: TGTGCCAGCAGCCCCGAGGGAAGGTACAATGAGCAGTTCTTC.

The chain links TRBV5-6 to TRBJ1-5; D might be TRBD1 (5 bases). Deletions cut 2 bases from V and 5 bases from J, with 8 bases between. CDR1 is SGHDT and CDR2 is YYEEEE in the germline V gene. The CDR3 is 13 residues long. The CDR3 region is CASSFREDQPQHF. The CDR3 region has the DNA TGTGCCAGCAGCTTCAGGGAAGATCAGCCCCAGCATTTT.

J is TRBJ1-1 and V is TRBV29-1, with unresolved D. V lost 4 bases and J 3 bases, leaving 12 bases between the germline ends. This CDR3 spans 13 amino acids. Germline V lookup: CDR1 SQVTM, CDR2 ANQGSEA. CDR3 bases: TGCAGCGTTGCCCTTGGCGGTGACACTGAAGCTTTCTTT. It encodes CSVALGGDTEAFF.

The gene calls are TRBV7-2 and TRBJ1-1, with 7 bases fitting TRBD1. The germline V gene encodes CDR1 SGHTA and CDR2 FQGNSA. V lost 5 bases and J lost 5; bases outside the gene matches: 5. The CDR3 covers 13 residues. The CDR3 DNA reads TGTGCCAGCAGCCCACAGGGGAGAACTGAAGCTTTCTTT. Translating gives CASSPQGRTEAFF.

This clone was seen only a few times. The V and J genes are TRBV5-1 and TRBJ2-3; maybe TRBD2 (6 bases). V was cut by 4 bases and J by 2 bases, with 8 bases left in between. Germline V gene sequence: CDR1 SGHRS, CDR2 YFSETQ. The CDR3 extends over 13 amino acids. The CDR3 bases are TGCGCCAGCAGCCCGGGAGACACAGATACGCAGTATTTT. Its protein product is CASSPGDTDTQYF.

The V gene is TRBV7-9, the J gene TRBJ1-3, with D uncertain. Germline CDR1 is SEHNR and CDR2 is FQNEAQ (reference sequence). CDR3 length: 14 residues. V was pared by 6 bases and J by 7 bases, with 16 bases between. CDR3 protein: CASSYSLTRNTIYF. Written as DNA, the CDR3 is TGTGCCAGCAGTTATTCTTTAACGAGGAACACCATATATTTT.

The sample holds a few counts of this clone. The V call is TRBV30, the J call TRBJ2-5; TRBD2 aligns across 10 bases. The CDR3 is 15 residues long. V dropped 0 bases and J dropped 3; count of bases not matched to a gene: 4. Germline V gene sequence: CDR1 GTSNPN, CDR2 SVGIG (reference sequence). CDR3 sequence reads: CAWSVLAGNEETQYF. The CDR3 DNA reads TGTGCCTGGAGTGTACTAGCGGGGAATGAAGAGACCCAGTACTTC.

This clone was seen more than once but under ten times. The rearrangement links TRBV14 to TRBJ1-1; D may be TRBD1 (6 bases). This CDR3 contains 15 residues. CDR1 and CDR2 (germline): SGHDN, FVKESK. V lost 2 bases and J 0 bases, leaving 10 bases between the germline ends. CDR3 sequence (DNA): TGTGCCAGCAGCCAATCTGACAGGATGAACACTGAAGCTTTCTTT. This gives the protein CASSQSDRMNTEAFF.

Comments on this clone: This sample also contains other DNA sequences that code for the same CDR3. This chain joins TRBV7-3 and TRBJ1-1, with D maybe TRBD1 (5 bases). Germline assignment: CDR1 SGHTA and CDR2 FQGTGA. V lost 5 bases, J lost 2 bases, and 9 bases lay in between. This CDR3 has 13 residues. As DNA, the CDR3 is TGTGCCAGCAGCCTCCAGGGCAACACTGAAGCTTTCTTT. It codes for CASSLQGNTEAFF.

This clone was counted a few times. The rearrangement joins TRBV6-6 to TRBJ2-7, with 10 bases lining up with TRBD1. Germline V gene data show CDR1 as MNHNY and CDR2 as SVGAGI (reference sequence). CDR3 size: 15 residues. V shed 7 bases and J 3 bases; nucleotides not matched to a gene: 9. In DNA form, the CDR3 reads TGTGCCAGCACCACGGGACAGGGGAACTTCTACGAGCAGTACTTC. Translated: CASTTGQGNFYEQYF.

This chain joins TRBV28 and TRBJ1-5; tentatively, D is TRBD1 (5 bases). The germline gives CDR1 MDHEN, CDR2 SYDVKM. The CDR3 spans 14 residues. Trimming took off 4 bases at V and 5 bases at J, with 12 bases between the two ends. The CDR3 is CASSSLDRYQPQHF. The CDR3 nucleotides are TGTGCCAGCAGTTCCCTTGACAGATATCAGCCCCAGCATTTT.

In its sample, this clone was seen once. As DNA, the CDR3 is TGTGCCACCGGGAGGGGGACAAACACTGAAGCTTTCTTT. As protein: CATGRGTNTEAFF. The genes are TRBV15 and TRBJ1-1, with D possibly being TRBD1 (6 bases). The germline CDR1 and CDR2 sequences are LNHNV and YYDKDF (reference sequence). The germline V and J ends were trimmed by 8 bases and 2 bases, with 12 bases remaining between them. The CDR3 has 13 residues.

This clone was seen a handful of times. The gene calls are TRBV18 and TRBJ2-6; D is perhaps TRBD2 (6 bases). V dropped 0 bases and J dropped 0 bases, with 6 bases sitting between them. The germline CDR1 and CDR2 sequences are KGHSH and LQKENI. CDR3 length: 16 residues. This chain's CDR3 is CASSPPTSSGANVLTF. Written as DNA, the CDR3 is TGTGCCAGCTCACCACCGACTAGCTCTGGGGCCAACGTCCTGACTTTC.

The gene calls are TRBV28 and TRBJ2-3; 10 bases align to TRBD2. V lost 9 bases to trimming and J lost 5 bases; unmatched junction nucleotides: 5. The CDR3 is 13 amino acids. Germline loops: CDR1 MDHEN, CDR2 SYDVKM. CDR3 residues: CASEREGVDTQYF. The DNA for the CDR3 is TGTGCCAGTGAGCGGGAGGGGGTAGATACGCAGTATTTT.

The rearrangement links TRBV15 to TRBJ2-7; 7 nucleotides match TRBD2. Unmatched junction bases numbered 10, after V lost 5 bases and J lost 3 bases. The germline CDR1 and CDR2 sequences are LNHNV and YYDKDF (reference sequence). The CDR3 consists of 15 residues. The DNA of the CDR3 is TGTGCCACCAGCCCTTCGGGGGAGGGTAGCTACGAGCAGTACTTC. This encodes CATSPSGEGSYEQYF. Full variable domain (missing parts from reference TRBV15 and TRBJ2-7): DAMVIQNPRYQVTQFGKPVTLSCSQTLNHNVMYWYQQKSSQAPKLLFHYYDKDFNNEADTPDNFQSRRPNTSFCFLDIRSPGLGDTAMYLCATSPSGEGSYEQYFGPGTRLTVT.

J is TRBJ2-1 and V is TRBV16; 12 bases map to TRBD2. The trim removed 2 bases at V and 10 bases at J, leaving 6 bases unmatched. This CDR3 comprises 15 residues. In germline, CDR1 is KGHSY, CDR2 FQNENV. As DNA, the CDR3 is TGTGCCAGCAGCCAACAGACTAGCGGGGGCCTCGAGCAGTTCTTC. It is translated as CASSQQTSGGLEQFF.

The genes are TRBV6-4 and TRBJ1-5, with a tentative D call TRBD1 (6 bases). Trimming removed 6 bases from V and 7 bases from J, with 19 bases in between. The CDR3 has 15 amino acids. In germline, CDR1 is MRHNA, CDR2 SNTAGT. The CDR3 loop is CASRPLDSGFQPQHF. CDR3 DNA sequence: TGTGCCAGCAGACCGTTGGACAGTGGCTTCCAGCCCCAGCATTTT.

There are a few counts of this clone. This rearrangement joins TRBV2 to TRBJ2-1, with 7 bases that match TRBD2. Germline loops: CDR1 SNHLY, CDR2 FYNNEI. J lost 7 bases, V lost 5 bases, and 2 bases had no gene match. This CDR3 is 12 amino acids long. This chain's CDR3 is CASSYSGNEQFF. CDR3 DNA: TGTGCCAGCAGTTATAGCGGGAATGAGCAGTTCTTC.

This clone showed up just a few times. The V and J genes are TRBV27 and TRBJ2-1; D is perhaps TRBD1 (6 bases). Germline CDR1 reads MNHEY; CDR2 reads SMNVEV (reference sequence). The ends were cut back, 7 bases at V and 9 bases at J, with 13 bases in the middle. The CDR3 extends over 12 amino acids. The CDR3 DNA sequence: TGTGCCAGCACAGGGGCAACCGGTGAGCAGTTCTTC. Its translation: CASTGATGEQFF.

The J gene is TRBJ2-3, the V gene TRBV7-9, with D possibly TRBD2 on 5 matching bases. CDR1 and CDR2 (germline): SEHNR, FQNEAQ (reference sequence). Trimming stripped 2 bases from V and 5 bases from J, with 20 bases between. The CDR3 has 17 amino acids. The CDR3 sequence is CASSLILWGIEGDTQYF. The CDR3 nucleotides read TGTGCCAGCAGCTTAATTTTGTGGGGAATCGAGGGAGATACGCAGTATTTT.

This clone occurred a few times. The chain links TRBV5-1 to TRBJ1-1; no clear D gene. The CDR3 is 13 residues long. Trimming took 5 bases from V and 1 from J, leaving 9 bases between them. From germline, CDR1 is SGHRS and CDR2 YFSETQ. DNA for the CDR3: TGCGCCAGCAGTTCGACTCCGAACACTGAAGCTTTCTTT. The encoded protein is CASSSTPNTEAFF.

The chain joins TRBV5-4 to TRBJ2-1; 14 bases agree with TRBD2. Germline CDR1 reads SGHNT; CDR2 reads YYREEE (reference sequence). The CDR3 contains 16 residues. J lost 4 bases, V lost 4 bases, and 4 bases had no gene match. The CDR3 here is CASSRGLAGEYNEQFF. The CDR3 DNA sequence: TGTGCCAGCAGCCGGGGACTAGCGGGAGAATACAATGAGCAGTTCTTC.

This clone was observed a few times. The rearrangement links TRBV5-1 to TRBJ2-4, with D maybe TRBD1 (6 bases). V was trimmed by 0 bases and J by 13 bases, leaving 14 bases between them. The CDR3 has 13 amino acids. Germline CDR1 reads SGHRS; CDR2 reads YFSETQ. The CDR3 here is CASSLADRFGQYF. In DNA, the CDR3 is TGCGCCAGCAGCTTGGCAGACAGGTTCGGGCAGTACTTC.

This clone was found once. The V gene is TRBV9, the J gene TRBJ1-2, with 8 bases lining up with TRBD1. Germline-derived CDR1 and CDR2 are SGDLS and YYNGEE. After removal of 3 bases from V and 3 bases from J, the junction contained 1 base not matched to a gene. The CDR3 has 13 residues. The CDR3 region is CASSAGGDYGYTF. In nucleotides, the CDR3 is TGTGCCAGCAGCGCAGGGGGCGACTATGGCTACACCTTC.

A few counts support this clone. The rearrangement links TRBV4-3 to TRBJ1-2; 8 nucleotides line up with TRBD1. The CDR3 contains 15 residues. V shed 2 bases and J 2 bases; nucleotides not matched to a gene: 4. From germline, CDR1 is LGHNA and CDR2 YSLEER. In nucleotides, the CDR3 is TGCGCCAGCAGCCAAAGGACAGGGAAGAACTATGGCTACACCTTC. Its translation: CASSQRTGKNYGYTF.

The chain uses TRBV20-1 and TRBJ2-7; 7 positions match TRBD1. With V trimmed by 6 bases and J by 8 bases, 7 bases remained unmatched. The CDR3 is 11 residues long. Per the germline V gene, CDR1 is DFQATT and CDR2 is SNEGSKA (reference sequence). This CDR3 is CSAATGSQQYF. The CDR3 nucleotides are TGCAGTGCCGCGACAGGGTCCCAGCAGTACTTC.

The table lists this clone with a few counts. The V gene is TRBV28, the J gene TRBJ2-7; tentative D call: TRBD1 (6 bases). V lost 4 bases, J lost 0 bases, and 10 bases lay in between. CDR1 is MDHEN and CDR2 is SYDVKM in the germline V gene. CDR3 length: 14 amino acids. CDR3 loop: CASSSQGISYEQYF. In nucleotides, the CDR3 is TGTGCCAGCAGTTCACAGGGAATCTCCTACGAGCAGTACTTC.

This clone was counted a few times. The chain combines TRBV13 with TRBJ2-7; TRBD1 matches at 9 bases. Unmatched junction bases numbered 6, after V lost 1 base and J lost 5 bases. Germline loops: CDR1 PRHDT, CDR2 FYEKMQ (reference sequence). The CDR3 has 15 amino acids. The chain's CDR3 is CASSLDGTGFNEQYF. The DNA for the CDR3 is TGTGCCAGCAGCTTAGACGGGACAGGGTTCAACGAGCAGTACTTC.

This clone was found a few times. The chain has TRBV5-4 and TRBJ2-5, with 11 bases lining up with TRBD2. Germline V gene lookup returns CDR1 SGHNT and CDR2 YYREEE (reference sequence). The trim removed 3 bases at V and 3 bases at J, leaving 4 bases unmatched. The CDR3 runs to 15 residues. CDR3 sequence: CASSSGTSGEETQYF. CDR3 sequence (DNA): TGTGCCAGCAGCTCCGGGACTAGCGGAGAAGAGACCCAGTACTTC.

This chain's CDR3 is CASSSASGTDTQYF. The CDR3 coding sequence is TGTGCCAGCAGTTCAGCCAGCGGGACAGATACGCAGTATTTT. The chain joins TRBV5-4 to TRBJ2-3; tentatively, D is TRBD2 (6 bases). V was pared by 5 bases and J by 3 bases, with 13 bases between. The CDR3 extends over 14 amino acids. CDR1 and CDR2 (germline): SGHNT, YYREEE (reference sequence).

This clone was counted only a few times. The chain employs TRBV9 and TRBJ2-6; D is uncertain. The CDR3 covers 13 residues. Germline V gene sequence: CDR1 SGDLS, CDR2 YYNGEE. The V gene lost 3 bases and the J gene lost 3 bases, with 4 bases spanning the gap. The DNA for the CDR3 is TGTGCCAGCAGCGCATTTGGGGCCAACGTCCTGACTTTC. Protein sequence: CASSAFGANVLTF.

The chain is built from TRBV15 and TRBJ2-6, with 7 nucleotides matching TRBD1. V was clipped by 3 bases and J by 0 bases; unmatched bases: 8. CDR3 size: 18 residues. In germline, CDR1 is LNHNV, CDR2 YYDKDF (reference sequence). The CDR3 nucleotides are TGTGCCACCAGCAGGGTCAGGTGGGACAGCTCTGGGGCCAACGTCCTGACTTTC. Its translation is CATSRVRWDSSGANVLTF.